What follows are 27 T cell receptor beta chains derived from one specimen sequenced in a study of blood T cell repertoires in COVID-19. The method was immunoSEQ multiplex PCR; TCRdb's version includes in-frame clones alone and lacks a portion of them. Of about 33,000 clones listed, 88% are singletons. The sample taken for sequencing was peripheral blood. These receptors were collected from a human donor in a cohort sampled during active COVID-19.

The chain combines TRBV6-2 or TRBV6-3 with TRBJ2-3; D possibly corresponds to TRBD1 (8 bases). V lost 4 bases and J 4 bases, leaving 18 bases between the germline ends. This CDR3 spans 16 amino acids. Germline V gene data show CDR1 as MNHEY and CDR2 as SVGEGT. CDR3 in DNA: TGTGCCAGCAGTTTTAAACGGACAGGGAGGGCAGATACGCAGTATTTT. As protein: CASSFKRTGRADTQYF.

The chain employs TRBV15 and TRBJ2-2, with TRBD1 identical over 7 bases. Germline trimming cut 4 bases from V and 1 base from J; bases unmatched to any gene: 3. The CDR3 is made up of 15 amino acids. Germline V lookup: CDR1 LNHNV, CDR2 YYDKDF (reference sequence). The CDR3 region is CATSKTGLNTGELFF. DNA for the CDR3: TGTGCCACCAGCAAGACAGGGCTGAACACCGGGGAGCTGTTTTTT. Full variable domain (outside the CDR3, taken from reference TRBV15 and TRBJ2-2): DAMVIQNPRYQVTQFGKPVTLSCSQTLNHNVMYWYQQKSSQAPKLLFHYYDKDFNNEADTPDNFQSRRPNTSFCFLDIRSPGLGDTAMYLCATSKTGLNTGELFFGEGSRLTVL.

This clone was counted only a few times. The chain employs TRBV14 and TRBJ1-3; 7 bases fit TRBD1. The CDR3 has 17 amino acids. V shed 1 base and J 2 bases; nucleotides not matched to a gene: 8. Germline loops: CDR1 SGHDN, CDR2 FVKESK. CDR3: CASSQARGTMTGNTIYF. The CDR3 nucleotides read TGTGCCAGCAGCCAAGCCAGGGGGACGATGACTGGAAACACCATATATTTT. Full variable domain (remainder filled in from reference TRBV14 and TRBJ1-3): EAGVTQFPSHSVIEKGQTVTLRCDPISGHDNLYWYRRVMGKEIKFLLHFVKESKQDESGMPNNRFLAERTGGTYSTLKVQPAELEDSGVYFCASSQARGTMTGNTIYFGEGSWLTVV.

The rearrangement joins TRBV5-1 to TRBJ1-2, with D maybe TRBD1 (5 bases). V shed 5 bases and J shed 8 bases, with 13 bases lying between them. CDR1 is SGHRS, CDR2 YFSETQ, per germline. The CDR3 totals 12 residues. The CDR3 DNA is TGCGCCAGCAGACTTGGACAAGAAGGCTACACCTTC. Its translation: CASRLGQEGYTF.

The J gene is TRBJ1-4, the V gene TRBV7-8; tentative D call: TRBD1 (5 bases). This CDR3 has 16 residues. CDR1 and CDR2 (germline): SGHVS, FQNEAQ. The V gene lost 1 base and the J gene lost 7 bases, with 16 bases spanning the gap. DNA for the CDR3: TGTGCCAGCAGCTTAGGGTTCCCGGGGGAGGGTGAAAAACTGTTTTTT. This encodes CASSLGFPGEGEKLFF.

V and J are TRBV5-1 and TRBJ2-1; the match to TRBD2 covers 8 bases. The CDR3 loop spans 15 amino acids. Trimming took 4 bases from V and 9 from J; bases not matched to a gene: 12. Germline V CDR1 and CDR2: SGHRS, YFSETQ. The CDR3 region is CASSPLGLASSEQFF. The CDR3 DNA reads TGCGCCAGCAGCCCCCTAGGACTAGCCTCCTCTGAGCAGTTCTTC.

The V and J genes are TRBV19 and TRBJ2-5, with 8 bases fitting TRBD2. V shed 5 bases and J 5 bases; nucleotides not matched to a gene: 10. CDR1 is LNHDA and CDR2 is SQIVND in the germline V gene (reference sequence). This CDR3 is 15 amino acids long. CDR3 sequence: CASSPSSGRFETQYF. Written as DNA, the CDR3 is TGTGCCAGTAGTCCCTCGAGCGGGAGATTTGAGACCCAGTACTTC.

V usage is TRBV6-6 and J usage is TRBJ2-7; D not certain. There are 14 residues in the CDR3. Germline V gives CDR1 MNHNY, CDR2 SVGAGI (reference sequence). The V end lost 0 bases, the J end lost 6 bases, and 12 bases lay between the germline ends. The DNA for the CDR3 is TGTGCCAGCAGTTACTCTCCAGGCCTGGGCGAGCAGTACTTC. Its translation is CASSYSPGLGEQYF.

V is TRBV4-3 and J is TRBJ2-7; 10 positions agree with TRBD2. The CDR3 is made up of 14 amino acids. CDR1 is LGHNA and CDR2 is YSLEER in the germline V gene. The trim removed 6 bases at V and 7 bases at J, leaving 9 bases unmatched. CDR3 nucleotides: TGCGCCAGCAGTCCTAGCGGGAGTTTTCTTGAGCAGTACTTC. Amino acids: CASSPSGSFLEQYF.

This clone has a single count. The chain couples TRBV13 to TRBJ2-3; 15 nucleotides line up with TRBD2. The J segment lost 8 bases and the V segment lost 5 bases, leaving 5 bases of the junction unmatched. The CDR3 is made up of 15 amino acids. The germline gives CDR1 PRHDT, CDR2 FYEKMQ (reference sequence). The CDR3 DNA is TGTGCCAGCAGCCTTGGACTAGCGGGGGGGGTTACGCAGTATTTT. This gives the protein CASSLGLAGGVTQYF.

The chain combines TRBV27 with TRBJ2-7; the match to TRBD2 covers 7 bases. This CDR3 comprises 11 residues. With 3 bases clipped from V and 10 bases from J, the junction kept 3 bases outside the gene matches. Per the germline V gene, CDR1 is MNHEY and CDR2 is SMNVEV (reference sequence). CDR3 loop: CASSFGLGQYF. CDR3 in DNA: TGTGCCAGCAGTTTCGGACTAGGTCAGTACTTC.

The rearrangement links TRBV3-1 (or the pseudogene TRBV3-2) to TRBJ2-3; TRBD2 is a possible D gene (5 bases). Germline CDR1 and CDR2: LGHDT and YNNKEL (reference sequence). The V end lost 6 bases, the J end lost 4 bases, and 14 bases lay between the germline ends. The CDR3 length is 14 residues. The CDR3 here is CASSETHGADTQYF. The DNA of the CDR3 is TGTGCCAGCAGTGAAACCCACGGGGCAGATACGCAGTATTTT.

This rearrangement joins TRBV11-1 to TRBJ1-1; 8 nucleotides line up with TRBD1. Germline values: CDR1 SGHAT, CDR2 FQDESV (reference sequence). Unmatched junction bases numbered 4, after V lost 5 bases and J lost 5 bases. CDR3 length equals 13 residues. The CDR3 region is CASSRDRTTEAFF. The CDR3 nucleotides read TGTGCCAGCAGCCGGGACAGGACAACTGAAGCTTTCTTT.

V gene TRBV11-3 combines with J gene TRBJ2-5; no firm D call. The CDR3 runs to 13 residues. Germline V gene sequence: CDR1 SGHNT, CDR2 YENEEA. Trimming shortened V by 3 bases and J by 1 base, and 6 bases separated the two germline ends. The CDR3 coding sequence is TGTGCCAGCAGCTTTAACAGCCAAGAGACCCAGTACTTC. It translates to CASSFNSQETQYF.

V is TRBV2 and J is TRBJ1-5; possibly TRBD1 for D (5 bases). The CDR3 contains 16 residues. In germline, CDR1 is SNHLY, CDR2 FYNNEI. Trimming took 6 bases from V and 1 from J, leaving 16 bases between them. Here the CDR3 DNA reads TGTGCCAGCAGAGCTGACGGGGGGGGAAGCAATCAGCCCCAGCATTTT. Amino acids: CASRADGGGSNQPQHF.

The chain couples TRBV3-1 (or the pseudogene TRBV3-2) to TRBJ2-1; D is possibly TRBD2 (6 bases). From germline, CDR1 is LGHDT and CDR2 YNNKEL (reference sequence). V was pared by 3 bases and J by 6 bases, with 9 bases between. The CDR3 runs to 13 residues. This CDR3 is CASSQTRINEQFF. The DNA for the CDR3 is TGTGCCAGCAGCCAGACTAGGATCAATGAGCAGTTCTTC.

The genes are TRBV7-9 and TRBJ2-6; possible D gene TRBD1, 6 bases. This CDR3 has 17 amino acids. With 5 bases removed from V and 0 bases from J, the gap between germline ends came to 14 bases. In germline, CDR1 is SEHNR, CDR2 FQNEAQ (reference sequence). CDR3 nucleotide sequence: TGTGCCAGCAGCCGCCTGGCAGGGGACTCTGGGGCCAACGTCCTGACTTTC. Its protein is CASSRLAGDSGANVLTF.

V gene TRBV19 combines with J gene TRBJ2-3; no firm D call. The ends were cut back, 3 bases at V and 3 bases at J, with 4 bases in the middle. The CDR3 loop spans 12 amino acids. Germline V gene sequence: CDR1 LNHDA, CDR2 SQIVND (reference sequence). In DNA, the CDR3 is TGTGCCAGTAGTATCTCTACAGATACGCAGTATTTT. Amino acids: CASSISTDTQYF.

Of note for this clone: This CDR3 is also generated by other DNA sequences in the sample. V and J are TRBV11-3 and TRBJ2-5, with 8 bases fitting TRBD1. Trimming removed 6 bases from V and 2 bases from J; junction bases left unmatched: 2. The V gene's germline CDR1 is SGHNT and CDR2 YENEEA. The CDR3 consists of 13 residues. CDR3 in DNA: TGTGCCAGCAGTAGGGACAGGCAAGAGACCCAGTACTTC. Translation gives CASSRDRQETQYF.

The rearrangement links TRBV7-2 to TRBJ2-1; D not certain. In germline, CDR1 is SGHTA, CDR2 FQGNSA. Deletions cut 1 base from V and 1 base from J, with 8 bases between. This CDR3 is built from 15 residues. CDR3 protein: CASSLGALSYNEQFF. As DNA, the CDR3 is TGTGCCAGCAGCTTAGGAGCGCTTTCCTACAATGAGCAGTTCTTC.

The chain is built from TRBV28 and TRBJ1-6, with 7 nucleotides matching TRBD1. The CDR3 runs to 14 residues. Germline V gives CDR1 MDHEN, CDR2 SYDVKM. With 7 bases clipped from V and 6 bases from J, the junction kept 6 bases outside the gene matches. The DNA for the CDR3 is TGTGCCAGCACCCTCCAGGGGGGTAATTCACCCCTCCACTTT. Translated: CASTLQGGNSPLHF.

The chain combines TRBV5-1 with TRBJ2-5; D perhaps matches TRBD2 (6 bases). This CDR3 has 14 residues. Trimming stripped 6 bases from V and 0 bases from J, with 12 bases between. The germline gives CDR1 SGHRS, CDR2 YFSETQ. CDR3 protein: CASMPRGNQETQYF. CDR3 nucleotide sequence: TGCGCCAGCATGCCCCGGGGGAACCAAGAGACCCAGTACTTC. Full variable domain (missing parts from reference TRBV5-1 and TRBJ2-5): KAGVTQTPRYLIKTRGQQVTLSCSPISGHRSVSWYQQTPGQGLQFLFEYFSETQRNKGNFPGRFSGRQFSNSRSEMNVSTLELGDSALYLCASMPRGNQETQYFGPGTRLLVL.

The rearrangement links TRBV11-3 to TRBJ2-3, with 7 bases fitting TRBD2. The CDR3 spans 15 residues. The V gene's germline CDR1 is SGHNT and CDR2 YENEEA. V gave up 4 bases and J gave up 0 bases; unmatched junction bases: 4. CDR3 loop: CASSSSGLSTDTQYF. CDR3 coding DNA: TGTGCCAGCAGCTCTAGCGGTCTTAGCACAGATACGCAGTATTTT.

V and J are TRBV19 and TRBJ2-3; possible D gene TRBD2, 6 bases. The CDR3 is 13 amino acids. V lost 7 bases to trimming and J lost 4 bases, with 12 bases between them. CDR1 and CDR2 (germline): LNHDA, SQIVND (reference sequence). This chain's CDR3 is CASTSGLSDTQYF. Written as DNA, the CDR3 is TGTGCCAGTACCAGCGGGCTTTCAGATACGCAGTATTTT.

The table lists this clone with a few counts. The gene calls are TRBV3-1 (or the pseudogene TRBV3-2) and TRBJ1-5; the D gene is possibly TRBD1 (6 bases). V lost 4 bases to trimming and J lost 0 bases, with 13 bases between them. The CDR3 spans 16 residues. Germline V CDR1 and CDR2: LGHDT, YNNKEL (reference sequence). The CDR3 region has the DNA TGTGCCAGCAGCCCCAAGGGGGAAAATAGCAATCAGCCCCAGCATTTT. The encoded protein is CASSPKGENSNQPQHF.

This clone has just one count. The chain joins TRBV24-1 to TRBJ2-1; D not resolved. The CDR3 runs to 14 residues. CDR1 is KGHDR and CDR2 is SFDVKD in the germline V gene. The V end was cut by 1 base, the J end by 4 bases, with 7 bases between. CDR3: CATSDFGLYNEQFF. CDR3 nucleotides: TGTGCCACCAGTGATTTTGGGCTTTACAATGAGCAGTTCTTC.

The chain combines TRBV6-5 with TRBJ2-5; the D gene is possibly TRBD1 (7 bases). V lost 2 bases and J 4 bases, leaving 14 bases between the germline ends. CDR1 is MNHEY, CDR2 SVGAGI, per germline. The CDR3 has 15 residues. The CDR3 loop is CASSYGGGGVETQYF. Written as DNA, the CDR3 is TGTGCCAGCAGTTACGGAGGGGGCGGGGTAGAGACCCAGTACTTC.